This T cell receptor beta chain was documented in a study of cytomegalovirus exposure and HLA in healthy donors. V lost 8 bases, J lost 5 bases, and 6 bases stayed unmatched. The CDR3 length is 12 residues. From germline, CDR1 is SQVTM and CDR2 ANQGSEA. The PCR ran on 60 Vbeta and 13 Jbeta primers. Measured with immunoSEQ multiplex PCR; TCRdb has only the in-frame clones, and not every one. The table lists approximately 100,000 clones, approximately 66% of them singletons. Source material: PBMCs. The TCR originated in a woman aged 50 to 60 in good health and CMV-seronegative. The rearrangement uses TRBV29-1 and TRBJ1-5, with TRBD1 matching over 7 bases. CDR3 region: CSIRDSDQPQHF. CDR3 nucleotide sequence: TGCAGCATCCGGGACAGTGATCAGCCCCAGCATTTT.